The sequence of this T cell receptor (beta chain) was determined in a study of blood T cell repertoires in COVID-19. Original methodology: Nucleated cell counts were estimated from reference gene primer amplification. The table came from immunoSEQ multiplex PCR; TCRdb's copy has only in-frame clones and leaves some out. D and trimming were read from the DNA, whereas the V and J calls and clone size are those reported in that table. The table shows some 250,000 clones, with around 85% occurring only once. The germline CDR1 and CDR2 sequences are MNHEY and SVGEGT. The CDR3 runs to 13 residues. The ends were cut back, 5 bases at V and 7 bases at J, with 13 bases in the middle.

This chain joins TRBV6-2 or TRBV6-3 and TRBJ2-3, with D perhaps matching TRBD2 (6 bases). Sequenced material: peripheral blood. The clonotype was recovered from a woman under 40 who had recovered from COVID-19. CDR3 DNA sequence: TGTGCCAGCAGTCAGACTAGTTTGAATACGCAGTATTTT. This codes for CASSQTSLNTQYF.